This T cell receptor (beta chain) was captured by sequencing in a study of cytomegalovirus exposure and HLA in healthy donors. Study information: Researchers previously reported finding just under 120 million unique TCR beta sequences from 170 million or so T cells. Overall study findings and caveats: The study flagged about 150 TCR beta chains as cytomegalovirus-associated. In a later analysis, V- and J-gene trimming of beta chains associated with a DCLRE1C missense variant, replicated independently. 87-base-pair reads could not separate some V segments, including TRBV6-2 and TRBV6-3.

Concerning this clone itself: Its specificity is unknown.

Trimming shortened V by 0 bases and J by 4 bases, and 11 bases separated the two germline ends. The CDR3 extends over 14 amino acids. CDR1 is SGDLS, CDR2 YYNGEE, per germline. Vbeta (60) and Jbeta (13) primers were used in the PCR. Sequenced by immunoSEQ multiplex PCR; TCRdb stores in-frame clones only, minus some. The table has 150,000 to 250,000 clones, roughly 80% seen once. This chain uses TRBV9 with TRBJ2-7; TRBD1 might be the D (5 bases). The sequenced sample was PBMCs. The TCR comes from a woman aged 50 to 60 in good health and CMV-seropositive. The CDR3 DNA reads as TGTGCCAGCAGCGTAGTTGGGGCGAGTTACGAGCAGTACTTC. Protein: CASSVVGASYEQYF.